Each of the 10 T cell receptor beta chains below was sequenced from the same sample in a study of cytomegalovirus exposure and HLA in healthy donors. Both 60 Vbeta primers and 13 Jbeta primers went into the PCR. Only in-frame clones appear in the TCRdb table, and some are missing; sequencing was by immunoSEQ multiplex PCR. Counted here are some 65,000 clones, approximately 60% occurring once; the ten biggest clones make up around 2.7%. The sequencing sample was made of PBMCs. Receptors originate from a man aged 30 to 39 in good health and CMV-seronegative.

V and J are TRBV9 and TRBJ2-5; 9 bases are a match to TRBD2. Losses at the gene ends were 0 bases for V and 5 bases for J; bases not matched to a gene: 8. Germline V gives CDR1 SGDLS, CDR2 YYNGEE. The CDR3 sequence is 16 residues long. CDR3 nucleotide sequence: TGTGCCAGCAGCGTAGCTACGGGGACTAGCTGGGAGACCCAGTACTTC. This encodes CASSVATGTSWETQYF.

The CDR3 loop is CSVVGTGDFPYEQYF. In DNA form, the CDR3 reads TGCAGCGTTGTTGGGACAGGGGATTTCCCCTACGAGCAGTACTTC. The chain has TRBV29-1 and TRBJ2-7, with 10 nucleotides matching TRBD1. The CDR3 has 15 residues. The germline CDR1 and CDR2 sequences are SQVTM and ANQGSEA. Unmatched junction bases numbered 8, after V lost 4 bases and J lost 2 bases.

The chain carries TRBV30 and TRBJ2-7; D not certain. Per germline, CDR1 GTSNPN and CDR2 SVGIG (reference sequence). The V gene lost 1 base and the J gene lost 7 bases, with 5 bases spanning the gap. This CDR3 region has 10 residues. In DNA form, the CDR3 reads TGTGCCTGGAGTGCGAGGGAGCAGTACTTC. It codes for CAWSAREQYF.

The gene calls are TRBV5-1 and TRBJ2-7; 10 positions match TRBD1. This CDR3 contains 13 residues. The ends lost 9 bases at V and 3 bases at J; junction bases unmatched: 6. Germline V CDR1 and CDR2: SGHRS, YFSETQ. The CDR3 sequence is CATARTGGYEQYF. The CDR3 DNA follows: TGCGCCACCGCCAGGACAGGGGGCTACGAGCAGTACTTC.

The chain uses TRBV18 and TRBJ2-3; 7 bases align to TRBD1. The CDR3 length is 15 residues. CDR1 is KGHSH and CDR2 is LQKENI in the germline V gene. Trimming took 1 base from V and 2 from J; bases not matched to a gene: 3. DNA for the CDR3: TGTGCCAGCTCACCACGGGACAGATCCACAGATACGCAGTATTTT. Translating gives CASSPRDRSTDTQYF.

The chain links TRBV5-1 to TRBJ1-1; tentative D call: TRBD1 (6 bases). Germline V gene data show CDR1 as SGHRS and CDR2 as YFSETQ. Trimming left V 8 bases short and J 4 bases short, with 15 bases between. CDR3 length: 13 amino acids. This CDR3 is CASRQAGTTEAFF. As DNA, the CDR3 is TGCGCCAGTAGACAGGCAGGGACCACTGAAGCTTTCTTT.

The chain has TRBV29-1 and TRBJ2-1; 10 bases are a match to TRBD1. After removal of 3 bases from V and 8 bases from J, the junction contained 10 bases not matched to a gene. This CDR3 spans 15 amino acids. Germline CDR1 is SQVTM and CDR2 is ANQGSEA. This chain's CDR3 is CSVDMGQGYSHEQFF. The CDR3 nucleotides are TGCAGCGTTGATATGGGACAGGGGTATAGCCATGAGCAGTTCTTC.

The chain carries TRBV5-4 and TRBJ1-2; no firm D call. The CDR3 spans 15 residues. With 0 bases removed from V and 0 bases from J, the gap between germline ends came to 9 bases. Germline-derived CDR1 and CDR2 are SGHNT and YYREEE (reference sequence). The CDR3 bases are TGTGCCAGCAGCTTGGTTCAGACACCTAACTATGGCTACACCTTC. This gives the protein CASSLVQTPNYGYTF.

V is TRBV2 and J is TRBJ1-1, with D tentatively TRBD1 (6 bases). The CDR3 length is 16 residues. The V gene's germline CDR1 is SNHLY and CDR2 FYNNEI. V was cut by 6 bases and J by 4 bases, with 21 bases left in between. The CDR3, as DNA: TGTGCCAGCAGCCCTGAGGAGTTAAGGGGGATCACTGAAGCTTTCTTT. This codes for CASSPEELRGITEAFF.

The CDR3 here is CAPGASGDHEQFF. The CDR3 DNA is TGTGCCCCAGGGGCTAGCGGGGACCATGAGCAGTTCTTC. The chain recombines TRBV27 with TRBJ2-1, with TRBD2 matching over 9 bases. This CDR3 region has 13 residues. After removal of 11 bases from V and 8 bases from J, the junction contained 10 bases not matched to a gene. Germline CDR1 MNHEY, CDR2 SMNVEV (reference sequence).